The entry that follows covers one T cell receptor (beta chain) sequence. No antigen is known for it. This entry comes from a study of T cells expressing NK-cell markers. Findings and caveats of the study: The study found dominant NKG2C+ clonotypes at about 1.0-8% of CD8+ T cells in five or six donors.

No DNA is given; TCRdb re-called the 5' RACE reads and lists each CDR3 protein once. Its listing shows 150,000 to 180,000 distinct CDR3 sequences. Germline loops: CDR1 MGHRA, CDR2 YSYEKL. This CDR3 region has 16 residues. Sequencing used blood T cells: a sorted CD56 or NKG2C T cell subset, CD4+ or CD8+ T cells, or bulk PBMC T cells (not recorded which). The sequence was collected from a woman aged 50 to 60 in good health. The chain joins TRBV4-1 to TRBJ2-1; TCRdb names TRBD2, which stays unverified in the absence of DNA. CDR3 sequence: CASSHTGTSRYNEQFF.